The present T cell receptor (beta chain) was sequenced within a study of T cell repertoires in cytomegalovirus infection. About the research overall: Based on public TCR beta signatures, there were indications of CMV infection and of a matching HLA type. Whole-study results and caveats: Predominance within the ex vivo response was attributable to HLA-C-restricted CMV-specific TCR beta clonotypes.

Of note for this clonotype: No antigen is known for it.

This CDR3 is built from 14 residues. Unmatched junction bases numbered 9, after V lost 5 bases and J lost 9 bases. Germline CDR1 MDHEN, CDR2 SYDVKM. TCRdb analysed the reads with MiXCR anew, one entry per CDR3 protein. Among about 100,000 distinct CDR3 sequences listed, around a quarter were seen once. Sequenced input: CD8+ T cells from PBMCs. The V call is TRBV28, the J call TRBJ1-5; 8 nucleotides line up with TRBD1. The origin of this receptor is a human donor in good health (CMV status not recorded). Some clones in this sample may be carry-over from other donors' samples. The CDR3: CASSPTGGGTPQHF. CDR3 bases: TGTGCCAGCAGTCCTACAGGGGGAGGTACGCCCCAGCATTTT.